This entry describes one TCR beta chain. Its antigen is not known. Together with a sample-barcoded 5' primer, a J-beta primer mix was included in a second PCR lasting roughly 6 to 12 cycles. Via MiXCR, TCRdb re-called the 5' RACE reads, giving one row per CDR3 protein. The profile shows about 940,000 distinct CDR3 sequences, 45% to 50% of them singletons. This record comes from a study of blood T cells in healthy people across ages. Study-wide context: Researchers report that template switching captured about one barcoded beta molecule per two T cells. Study outcomes and limitations: Donor CMV status was unknown, possibly confounding expanded clonotype changes.

PBMCs were isolated at a quantity of at least 6.5 million per sample. The amount of total RNA extracted per sample was at least 6 micrograms. The CDR3 is 13 residues long. Trimming cost V 6 bases and J 2 bases, with 10 bases left between them. From germline, CDR1 is MGHRA and CDR2 YSYEKL. Material: blood. The chain uses TRBV4-1 and TRBJ2-5, with D possibly matching TRBD2 (5 bases). The sequence was obtained from a man younger than 45 in good health. CDR3 sequence (DNA): TGCGCCAGCAGGTCGGGGTTACAAGAGACCCAGTACTTC. Protein: CASRSGLQETQYF.